What follows are 7 T cell receptor beta chains derived from one specimen sequenced in a study of CD8 T cells in ankylosing spondylitis. The study's findings and limits: Several highly homologous variants made up a TCR beta motif, and this motif appeared characteristic of ankylosing spondylitis blood.

Antigens for these TCRs are unknown. Each CDR3 protein gets one entry after TCRdb re-called the 5' RACE reads with MiXCR. The sample contains roughly 370,000 distinct CDR3 sequences, about a fifth of which appear only once. The sequencing input was blood, either unsorted or a sorted T cell fraction (not recorded which). The source of these receptors is a male donor with ankylosing spondylitis.

This clonotype was observed a handful of times. This chain connects TRBV5-1 to TRBJ2-5, with 8 bases lining up with TRBD1. The ends lost 3 bases at V and 4 bases at J; junction bases unmatched: 2. The CDR3 has 13 amino acids. CDR1 is SGHRS and CDR2 is YFSETQ in the germline V gene. CDR3 sequence reads: CASSSDRVETQYF. Written as DNA, the CDR3 is TGCGCCAGCAGCTCGGACAGGGTAGAGACCCAGTACTTC.

The J gene is TRBJ1-5, the V gene TRBV6-5, with D unclear. The CDR3 is 12 residues long. CDR1 MNHEY and CDR2 SVGAGI come from the germline V gene. V lost 5 bases and J lost 15, with 17 bases in between. CDR3 DNA: TGTGCCAGCAGTCCCCAGGACGGTCCTCTGCATTTT. Translated: CASSPQDGPLHF.

The chain links TRBV4-2 to TRBJ2-3; D might be TRBD2 (6 bases). Germline V lookup: CDR1 LGHNA, CDR2 YNFKEQ. Trimming pared 1 base from V and 5 bases from J, leaving 22 bases between. The CDR3 runs 18 residues. CDR3 sequence (DNA): TGTGCCAGCAGCCAAGTACTAGGAGGGGCCCGCATAAGAGATACGCAGTATTTT. Translated: CASSQVLGGARIRDTQYF.

This clonotype has a handful of counts. This chain connects TRBV6-1 to TRBJ2-1; D is unclear. Per the germline V gene, CDR1 is MNHNS and CDR2 is SASEGT. Trimming removed 7 bases from V and 4 bases from J, with 17 bases in between. This CDR3 has 15 amino acids. CDR3 nucleotide sequence: TGTGCCAGCACCCAGGCAGGTATCGATTACAATGAGCAGTTCTTC. Protein sequence: CASTQAGIDYNEQFF.

The chain links TRBV6-6 to TRBJ2-7; D call uncertain. CDR3 length: 13 residues. The germline CDR1 and CDR2 sequences are MNHNY and SVGAGI (reference sequence). V was cut by 2 bases and J by 3 bases, with 8 bases left in between. The CDR3 here is CASSYQRLYEQYF. The CDR3 nucleotides are TGTGCCAGCAGTTACCAGCGCCTCTACGAGCAGTACTTC.

The rearrangement joins TRBV7-6 to TRBJ1-1; D unclear. The CDR3 length is 14 residues. Germline CDR1 reads SGHVS; CDR2 reads FNYEAQ. Trimming left V 5 bases short and J 3 bases short, with 13 bases between. The CDR3 is CASSKVGVDTEAFF. CDR3 nucleotide sequence: TGTGCCAGCAGCAAAGTTGGGGTCGACACTGAAGCTTTCTTT.

This clonotype was observed at least ten times. The rearrangement uses TRBV12-3 or TRBV12-4 and TRBJ1-1; D unclear. V was shortened by 3 bases and J by 1 base, with 6 bases between the two germline ends. CDR3 length: 13 amino acids. The CDR3 reads CASSFSGNTEAFF. DNA of the CDR3: TGTGCCAGCAGTTTTTCAGGGAACACTGAAGCTTTCTTT.